These T cell receptor beta chains were read from a single sample in a study of technical replicates of blood from several donors. The assay was immunoSEQ multiplex PCR, and TCRdb's table has in-frame clones only and misses some. Of about 75,000 clones in the sample, nearly 98% were seen once. Sequencing was done on a sample of T cells isolated from PBMCs. These TCRs come from a human donor in good health. CDR3s include the opening cysteine and the closing phenylalanine or tryptophan. The size entry is marked missing in some rows and otherwise reads once, few, many or a size class.

>TRBJ1-1|TRBV5-1|-
CASSLAGQDTEAFF
>TRBJ1-5|TRBV11-3|-
CASSSRDGHFRDQPQHF
>TRBJ1-3|TRBV19|-
CASSIGQHLSGNTIYF
>TRBJ2-3|TRBV7-8|-
CASSLVPRGEQYF
>TRBJ2-5|TRBV2|-
CASTDGRGVTGGETQYF
>TRBJ2-7|TRBV7-8|-
CASSSRTGFYEQYF
>TRBJ1-6|TRBV2|once
CASSARQGVWSPLHF
>TRBJ1-2|TRBV7-2|-
CASSLTRGYTF
>TRBJ2-1|TRBV30|-
CAWSLMNEQFF
>TRBJ2-7|TRBV6-1|-
CASLIDNEAYEQYF
>TRBJ1-1|TRBV30|few
CAWMPFWATAGTEAFF
>TRBJ2-5|TRBV10-1|-
CASSERSRPQETQYF
>TRBJ1-1|TRBV4-1|-
CASSRTGANTEAFF
>TRBJ2-1|TRBV6-1|-
CASSPGTAQFF
>TRBJ2-7|TRBV28|-
CASSLPNSYEQYF
>TRBJ2-1|TRBV2|-
CASSRRDYESNEQFF
>TRBJ1-1|TRBV6-5|-
CASSYSTGGTEAFF
>TRBJ2-5|TRBV7-8|-
CASSSPTGQGYPQETQYF